This TCR beta chain is drawn from a study of cytomegalovirus exposure and HLA in healthy donors. Trimming pared 5 bases from V and 0 bases from J, leaving 16 bases between. CDR1 is LGHNA, CDR2 YSLEER, per germline. The CDR3 is 17 residues long. PCR used 60 Vbeta primers and 13 Jbeta primers. Some clones are missing from TCRdb's copy, which holds only in-frame ones; the method was immunoSEQ multiplex PCR. The data hold fewer than 200,000 clones, with approximately 77% observed a single time. A word on this clone: Its cognate antigen is unknown.

Study-wide results and limits: An observed cluster of highly shared sequence variants was recorded as a likely sequencing artifact. Researchers reported that three CMV-associated chains were confirmed in vitro as CMV antigen-specific.

The chain links TRBV4-3 to TRBJ2-2; D call uncertain. The source is a man in his thirties or forties in good health and CMV-seropositive. The sequencing sample was made of PBMCs. This CDR3 is CASSFEQANANTGELFF. CDR3 nucleotide sequence: TGCGCCAGCAGCTTTGAGCAGGCCAACGCGAACACCGGGGAGCTGTTTTTT.